What follows are 19 T cell receptor beta chains derived from one specimen sequenced in a study of blood T cell repertoires in COVID-19. The table came from immunoSEQ multiplex PCR; TCRdb's copy has only in-frame clones and leaves some out. Found here are fewer than 85,000 clones, under 95% of them singletons; the top ten hold more than 8%. The sample was peripheral blood. The receptors were sampled from a human donor in a cohort sampled during active COVID-19.

CDR3 sequence: CASSYSAQGRLGQYF. CDR3 in DNA: TGTGCCAGCAGTTACTCTGCACAGGGGAGATTGGGCCAGTACTTC. The chain joins TRBV6-5 to TRBJ2-5, with 7 nucleotides matching TRBD1. Germline CDR1 MNHEY, CDR2 SVGAGI. There are 15 residues in the CDR3. The junction had 11 bases not matched to a gene; V was cut back by 0 bases and J by 10 bases.

The chain combines TRBV7-9 with TRBJ1-5; 9 nucleotides match TRBD1. From germline, CDR1 is SEHNR and CDR2 FQNEAQ (reference sequence). The CDR3 is 15 amino acids. Germline trimming cut 6 bases from V and 7 bases from J; bases unmatched to any gene: 10. CDR3: CASSFTGGSGQPQHF. CDR3 nucleotides: TGTGCCAGCAGTTTCACAGGGGGCAGTGGCCAGCCCCAGCATTTT.

The chain employs TRBV27 and TRBJ1-1; weak D call: TRBD1 (5 bases). Germline V lookup: CDR1 MNHEY, CDR2 SMNVEV (reference sequence). The ends were cut back, 2 bases at V and 4 bases at J, with 14 bases in the middle. The CDR3 extends over 15 amino acids. Written as DNA, the CDR3 is TGTGCCAGCAGTTTAGATATGGGGGGTCGCACTGAAGCTTTCTTT. Encoded protein: CASSLDMGGRTEAFF.

The chain carries TRBV6-6 and TRBJ1-6; a possible D gene is TRBD1 (6 bases). This CDR3 has 18 amino acids. Trimming removed 5 bases at V and 0 bases at J, with 17 bases between. From germline, CDR1 is MNHNY and CDR2 SVGAGI (reference sequence). As DNA, the CDR3 is TGTGCCAGCAGTCACAGGGACGGTAGGAGCTCCTATAATTCACCCCTCCACTTT. Translated, it gives CASSHRDGRSSYNSPLHF.

The CDR3 region is CASSWTDSNTGELFF. The CDR3 DNA is TGCGCCAGCAGCTGGACAGATTCGAACACCGGGGAGCTGTTTTTT. The V call is TRBV5-1, the J call TRBJ2-2, with D perhaps matching TRBD1 (6 bases). The CDR3 has 15 residues. The germline CDR1 and CDR2 sequences are SGHRS and YFSETQ. Between the trimmed V and J ends, which lost 3 bases and 0 bases, there was a span of 9 bases.

V usage is TRBV19 and J usage is TRBJ2-2, with D possibly being TRBD1 (6 bases). Per the germline V gene, CDR1 is LNHDA and CDR2 is SQIVND (reference sequence). There are 13 residues in the CDR3. Trimming took 6 bases from V and 5 from J, leaving 10 bases between them. The CDR3 loop reads CASSGRGTGELFF. The CDR3 DNA reads TGTGCCAGTAGCGGCAGGGGAACCGGGGAGCTGTTTTTT. The entire variable domain, with the rest obtained from reference TRBV19 and TRBJ2-2, is as follows: DGGITQSPKYLFRKEGQNVTLSCEQNLNHDAMYWYRQDPGQGLRLIYYSQIVNDFQKGDIAEGYSVSREKKESFPLTVTSAQKNPTAFYLCASSGRGTGELFFGEGSRLTVL.

This rearrangement joins TRBV27 to TRBJ2-3, with 8 bases identical to TRBD2. Germline-derived CDR1 and CDR2 are MNHEY and SMNVEV (reference sequence). J was trimmed by 3 bases and V by 3 bases; bases with no gene match: 14. The CDR3 extends over 18 amino acids. CDR3 DNA: TGTGCCAGCAGTTTTACCTGGGGTAGCGGGGTACGTACAGATACGCAGTATTTT. This codes for CASSFTWGSGVRTDTQYF.

This chain links TRBV7-8 with TRBJ1-5; D is possibly TRBD1 (5 bases). V shed 2 bases and J shed 2 bases, with 16 bases lying between them. The germline gives CDR1 SGHVS, CDR2 FQNEAQ. The CDR3 is 17 residues long. The CDR3 reads CASSLKVGGGGNQPQHF. DNA of the CDR3: TGTGCCAGCAGCTTAAAAGTTGGGGGAGGCGGCAATCAGCCCCAGCATTTT.

The V and J genes are TRBV12-3 or TRBV12-4 and TRBJ1-6; D is uncertain. V was pared by 4 bases and J by 8 bases, with 9 bases between. CDR3 size: 13 residues. The CDR3 reads CASSYNADSPLHF. The CDR3 DNA is TGTGCCAGCAGTTACAATGCGGATTCACCCCTCCACTTT.

This clone was observed once. The chain recombines TRBV19 with TRBJ1-5; TRBD1 aligns across 7 bases. Per germline, CDR1 LNHDA and CDR2 SQIVND (reference sequence). This CDR3 spans 17 amino acids. J gave up 5 bases and V 6 bases, and 16 bases lay outside the gene matches. The CDR3 loop reads CASRYIPPVDRDQPQHF. CDR3 DNA: TGTGCCAGTAGATATATCCCCCCGGTAGACAGGGATCAGCCCCAGCATTTT.

This chain connects TRBV3-1 (or the pseudogene TRBV3-2) to TRBJ2-7; perhaps TRBD1 as D (5 bases). The CDR3 contains 13 residues. Looked up from germline, CDR1 is LGHDT and CDR2 is YNNKEL (reference sequence). Trimming removed 0 bases at V and 7 bases at J, with 10 bases between. DNA for the CDR3: TGTGCCAGCAGCCAAGAGCCTAGGGGAGAGCAGTACTTC. It specifies CASSQEPRGEQYF.

This chain connects TRBV7-2 to TRBJ2-5, with 7 bases lining up with TRBD2. Per the germline V gene, CDR1 is SGHTA and CDR2 is FQGNSA. V lost 4 bases to trimming and J lost 1 base; unmatched junction nucleotides: 3. This CDR3 spans 14 amino acids. CDR3 sequence (DNA): TGTGCCAGCAGCTGGGGGGGGGTCCAAGAGACCCAGTACTTC. Translating gives CASSWGGVQETQYF.

The chain uses TRBV28 and TRBJ2-7; D ambiguous. From germline, CDR1 is MDHEN and CDR2 SYDVKM. This CDR3 is 14 amino acids long. V lost 5 bases to trimming and J lost 3 bases, with 14 bases between them. The CDR3 protein is CASSPVNAYYEQYF. In nucleotides, the CDR3 is TGTGCCAGCAGTCCGGTGAACGCGTACTACGAGCAGTACTTC.

The CDR3, as DNA: TGTGCCTGGAGTGGAACTCGCGGGACTAGTCGGCTCTACGAGCAGTACTTC. Protein: CAWSGTRGTSRLYEQYF. This chain connects TRBV30 to TRBJ2-7; 8 bases align to TRBD2. The CDR3 covers 17 residues. Germline V gives CDR1 GTSNPN, CDR2 SVGIG (reference sequence). Germline trimming cut 1 base from V and 3 bases from J; bases unmatched to any gene: 14. The full variable domain, completed using reference TRBV30 and TRBJ2-7, is SQTIHQWPATLVQPVGSPLSLECTVEGTSNPNLYWYRQAAGRGLQLLFYSVGIGQISSEVPQNLSASRPQDRQFILSSKKLLLSDSGFYLCAWSGTRGTSRLYEQYFGPGTRLTVT.

The chain uses TRBV3-1 (or the pseudogene TRBV3-2) and TRBJ2-1; TRBD2 matches 8 bases. The CDR3 extends over 15 amino acids. V trimming: 2 bases; J trimming: 7 bases; junction bases outside the gene matches: 7. Germline assignment: CDR1 LGHDT and CDR2 YNNKEL (reference sequence). CDR3: CASSQQGAGDNEQFF. In nucleotides, the CDR3 is TGTGCCAGCAGCCAACAAGGAGCGGGGGATAATGAGCAGTTCTTC.

The chain combines TRBV28 with TRBJ1-5, with D hard to call. CDR3 length equals 14 residues. The germline V gene encodes CDR1 MDHEN and CDR2 SYDVKM. With 7 bases removed from V and 11 bases from J, the gap between germline ends came to 21 bases. The DNA for the CDR3 is TGTGCCAGCACAGCGTCGGATAGAAATCCAGCCCAGCATTTT. Its translation: CASTASDRNPAQHF.

In this sample, this clone turned up once. The V and J genes are TRBV27 and TRBJ1-1, with D maybe TRBD1 (5 bases). Between the trimmed V and J ends, which lost 5 bases and 5 bases, there was a span of 12 bases. CDR1 and CDR2 (germline): MNHEY, SMNVEV (reference sequence). The CDR3 runs to 13 residues. Here the CDR3 reads CASSITQGTEAFF. In nucleotides, the CDR3 is TGTGCCAGCAGTATTACCCAGGGTACTGAAGCTTTCTTT.

CDR3 in amino acids: CASSNGGNSYNEQFF. As DNA, the CDR3 is TGTGCCAGCAGCAATGGGGGGAACTCCTACAATGAGCAGTTCTTC. The V call is TRBV5-6, the J call TRBJ2-1, with D possibly TRBD2 on 6 matching bases. CDR3 size: 15 residues. In germline, CDR1 is SGHDT, CDR2 YYEEEE. V was clipped by 4 bases and J by 0 bases, with 11 bases between them. Drawing the rest from reference TRBV5-6 and TRBJ2-1, the complete variable domain is DAGVTQSPTHLIKTRGQQVTLRCSPKSGHDTVSWYQQALGQGPQFIFQYYEEEERQRGNFPDRFSGHQFPNYSSELNVNALLLGDSALYLCASSNGGNSYNEQFFGPGTRLTVL.

This chain uses TRBV27 with TRBJ2-7, with TRBD2 identical over 7 bases. The CDR3 contains 14 residues. J lost 4 bases, V lost 3 bases, and 6 bases had no gene match. Germline values: CDR1 MNHEY, CDR2 SMNVEV (reference sequence). The CDR3 DNA sequence: TGTGCCAGCAGTTTGGGGGGGAAGTTATACGAGCAGTACTTC. This gives the protein CASSLGGKLYEQYF.